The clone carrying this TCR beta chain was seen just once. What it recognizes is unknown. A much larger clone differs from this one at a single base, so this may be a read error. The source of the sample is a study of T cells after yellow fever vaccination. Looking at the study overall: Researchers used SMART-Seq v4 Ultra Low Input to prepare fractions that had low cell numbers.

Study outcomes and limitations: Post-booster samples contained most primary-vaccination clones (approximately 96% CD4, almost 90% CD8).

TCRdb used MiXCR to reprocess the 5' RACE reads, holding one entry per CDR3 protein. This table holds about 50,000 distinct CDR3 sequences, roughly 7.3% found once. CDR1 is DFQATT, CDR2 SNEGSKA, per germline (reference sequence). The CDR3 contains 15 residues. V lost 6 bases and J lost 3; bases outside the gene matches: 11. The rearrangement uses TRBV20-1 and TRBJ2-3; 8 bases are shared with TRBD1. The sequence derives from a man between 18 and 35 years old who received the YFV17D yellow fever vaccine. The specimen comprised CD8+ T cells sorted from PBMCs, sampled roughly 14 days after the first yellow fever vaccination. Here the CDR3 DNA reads TGCAGTGCATTAGGACAGGGAGGATTTACAGATACGCAGTATTTT. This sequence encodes CSALGQGGFTDTQYF.